A single sample gave rise to the 30 T cell receptor beta chains below, sequenced in a study of beta chain features in type 1 diabetes. Study-wide results and caveats: Among all four CD4+ subsets, Type 1 diabetes patients had TCRB CDR3s that were moderately but significantly shorter.

No antigen has been assigned to these receptors. Since all of the isolated RNA was reverse transcribed, expressed TCRB transcripts were what got sequenced. This table comes from immunoSEQ multiplex PCR, and its TCRdb copy is limited to in-frame clones, with some not included. The sample includes around 280,000 clones, 15% of them seen just once. Specimen: naive CD4+ T cells from blood. All receptors come from a man aged 18-30 years with type 1 diabetes.

The chain carries TRBV7-8 and TRBJ2-5; 7 nucleotides line up with TRBD2. This CDR3 contains 14 residues. Germline V CDR1 and CDR2: SGHVS, FQNEAQ. Losses at the gene ends were 8 bases for V and 2 bases for J; bases not matched to a gene: 8. The CDR3 nucleotides are TGTGCCAGCGAAAAGCTAGCGGCTCAAGAGACCCAGTACTTC. Residues: CASEKLAAQETQYF.

The chain is built from TRBV11-2 and TRBJ2-3, with TRBD1 as a possible D gene (6 bases). This CDR3 is built from 16 residues. Germline-derived CDR1 and CDR2 are SGHAT and FQNNGV. Trimming took off 5 bases at V and 6 bases at J, with 21 bases between the two ends. CDR3 sequence: CASSRSRDTVYDTQYF. DNA for the CDR3: TGTGCCAGCAGCCGGAGTCGGGACACTGTTTATGATACGCAGTATTTT.

The chain links TRBV5-4 to TRBJ2-1; 11 bases are shared with TRBD2. CDR3 length: 15 amino acids. The J segment lost 6 bases and the V segment lost 4 bases, leaving 6 bases of the junction unmatched. CDR1 and CDR2 (germline): SGHNT, YYREEE (reference sequence). CDR3 sequence reads: CASSLDSGRANEQFF. As DNA, the CDR3 is TGTGCCAGCAGCCTTGATAGCGGGAGGGCCAATGAGCAGTTCTTC. Full variable domain (rest looked up from reference TRBV5-4 and TRBJ2-1): ETGVTQSPTHLIKTRGQQVTLRCSSQSGHNTVSWYQQALGQGPQFIFQYYREEENGRGNFPPRFSGLQFPNYSSELNVNALELDDSALYLCASSLDSGRANEQFFGPGTRLTVL.

The chain combines TRBV5-1 with TRBJ2-3; 8 bases match TRBD2. V lost 0 bases and J lost 8; bases outside the gene matches: 8. The CDR3 is made up of 15 amino acids. Germline V gene lookup returns CDR1 SGHRS and CDR2 YFSETQ. The CDR3 spells CASSLAGTAGGTQYF. Written as DNA, the CDR3 is TGCGCCAGCAGCTTGGCCGGGACGGCGGGGGGTACGCAGTATTTT.

This clone came up a few times. This chain connects TRBV10-3 to TRBJ1-6, with D possibly matching TRBD1 (5 bases). Germline loops: CDR1 ENHRY, CDR2 SYGVKD. This CDR3 region has 14 residues. Deletions cut 4 bases from V and 7 bases from J, with 11 bases between. This chain's CDR3 is CAISADTRNSPLHF. The CDR3 region has the DNA TGTGCCATCAGTGCGGACACGAGGAATTCACCCCTCCACTTT.

This clone was found a few times. J is TRBJ1-1 and V is TRBV27; D ambiguous. V gave up 1 base and J gave up 2 bases, with 20 bases separating them. Germline CDR1 and CDR2: MNHEY and SMNVEV (reference sequence). The CDR3 is 18 amino acids. CDR3 nucleotides: TGTGCCAGCAGTTTATTAGCGGGGTTCACGGGCCCAAACACTGAAGCTTTCTTT. Its protein is CASSLLAGFTGPNTEAFF.

This clone has more than one count but fewer than ten. The J gene is TRBJ2-3, the V gene TRBV4-2; 14 positions agree with TRBD2. The V segment lost 3 bases and the J segment 3 bases; nucleotides outside the gene matches: 17. The CDR3 has 21 amino acids. Germline V lookup: CDR1 LGHNA, CDR2 YNFKEQ. The CDR3 DNA is TGTGCCAGCAGCCAGGAAGCAGGACTAGCGGGAGGAGCAAGGGGGACAGATACGCAGTATTTT. Amino acid sequence: CASSQEAGLAGGARGTDTQYF.

This clone has more than one count but fewer than ten. The genes are TRBV15 and TRBJ2-5; 11 nucleotides agree with TRBD2. The germline V gene has CDR1 LNHNV and CDR2 YYDKDF (reference sequence). V trimming: 1 base; J trimming: 1 base; junction bases outside the gene matches: 11. The CDR3 sequence is 19 residues long. CDR3 in DNA: TGTGCCACCAGCAGAGGGGGTGCCGCGACTAGCGGGGCCCAAGAGACCCAGTACTTC. Translation: CATSRGGAATSGAQETQYF.

This chain joins TRBV6-5 and TRBJ2-5; 9 positions agree with TRBD1. The CDR3 covers 14 residues. CDR1 and CDR2 from the germline V gene are MNHEY and SVGAGI. The trim removed 6 bases at V and 5 bases at J, leaving 7 bases unmatched. The CDR3 here is CASRSNRGRETQYF. DNA of the CDR3: TGTGCCAGCAGGTCTAACAGGGGGCGGGAGACCCAGTACTTC.

This clone occurred a few times. The chain is built from TRBV9 and TRBJ2-1; 7 positions agree with TRBD2. The CDR3 is made up of 15 amino acids. Germline CDR1 SGDLS, CDR2 YYNGEE. The trim removed 2 bases at V and 3 bases at J, leaving 5 bases unmatched. The CDR3 loop is CASSVGGGGYNEQFF. The CDR3, as DNA: TGTGCCAGCAGCGTTGGCGGGGGAGGCTACAATGAGCAGTTCTTC.

The chain carries TRBV30 and TRBJ2-7; 12 positions agree with TRBD2. CDR3 size: 16 residues. CDR1 and CDR2 from the germline V gene are GTSNPN and SVGIG (reference sequence). V lost 3 bases, J lost 6 bases, and 12 bases stayed unmatched. CDR3 coding DNA: TGTGCCTGGAGCCCTGGACTAGCGGGATCCCTCGGCGAGCAGTACTTC. Protein product: CAWSPGLAGSLGEQYF.

This clone was counted between two and nine times. J is TRBJ1-3 and V is TRBV7-2; D call uncertain. The CDR3 runs to 15 residues. Trimming shortened V by 5 bases and J by 4 bases, and 15 bases separated the two germline ends. Per germline, CDR1 SGHTA and CDR2 FQGNSA. As DNA, the CDR3 is TGTGCCAGCAGCAGAACTCCAGGCCAGGGAAACACCATATATTTT. Translated: CASSRTPGQGNTIYF.

The chain joins TRBV28 to TRBJ2-3, with 14 bases lining up with TRBD2. V lost 6 bases to trimming and J lost 8 bases; unmatched junction nucleotides: 7. CDR3 length: 15 amino acids. CDR1 is MDHEN and CDR2 is SYDVKM in the germline V gene. CDR3 sequence (DNA): TGTGCCAGCAGGCCGGGACTAGCGGGAGTATCTACGCAGTATTTT. This encodes CASRPGLAGVSTQYF. Full variable domain (remainder filled in from reference TRBV28 and TRBJ2-3): DVKVTQSSRYLVKRTGEKVFLECVQDMDHENMFWYRQDPGLGLRLIYFSYDVKMKEKGDIPEGYSVSREKKERFSLILESASTNQTSMYLCASRPGLAGVSTQYFGPGTRLTVL.

This chain uses TRBV28 with TRBJ1-3, with D tentatively TRBD1 (5 bases). The CDR3 contains 12 residues. The V gene lost 4 bases and the J gene lost 8 bases, with 9 bases spanning the gap. Germline CDR1 reads MDHEN; CDR2 reads SYDVKM. The CDR3 DNA reads as TGTGCCAGCAGTTCTACAGGATACACCATATATTTT. Translated: CASSSTGYTIYF.

V usage is TRBV4-1 and J usage is TRBJ1-6, with 9 nucleotides matching TRBD1. Germline V lookup: CDR1 MGHRA, CDR2 YSYEKL. V shed 3 bases and J 10 bases; nucleotides not matched to a gene: 4. This CDR3 has 14 amino acids. The CDR3 DNA follows: TGCGCCAGCAGCCACCACAGGGGGCAGTCACCCCTCCACTTT. It yields the protein CASSHHRGQSPLHF.

V and J are TRBV19 and TRBJ1-2, with 8 bases identical to TRBD1. Germline CDR1 reads LNHDA; CDR2 reads SQIVND (reference sequence). The CDR3 totals 15 residues. The V segment lost 1 base and the J segment 8 bases; nucleotides outside the gene matches: 9. DNA for the CDR3: TGTGCCAGTAGTATAGGGCCCGGGACAGGTCTCGGCTACACCTTC. The encoded protein is CASSIGPGTGLGYTF. Combining the CDR3 with reference TRBV19 and TRBJ1-2 gives the whole variable domain DGGITQSPKYLFRKEGQNVTLSCEQNLNHDAMYWYRQDPGQGLRLIYYSQIVNDFQKGDIAEGYSVSREKKESFPLTVTSAQKNPTAFYLCASSIGPGTGLGYTFGSGTRLTVV.

The chain uses TRBV5-1 and TRBJ2-6, with D possibly being TRBD1 (5 bases). This CDR3 is built from 12 residues. Per germline, CDR1 SGHRS and CDR2 YFSETQ. Deletions cut 0 bases from V and 10 bases from J, with 5 bases between. This chain's CDR3 is CASSLAGNVLTF. The DNA of the CDR3 is TGCGCCAGCAGCTTGGCAGGGAACGTCCTGACTTTC. Drawing the rest from reference TRBV5-1 and TRBJ2-6, the complete variable domain is KAGVTQTPRYLIKTRGQQVTLSCSPISGHRSVSWYQQTPGQGLQFLFEYFSETQRNKGNFPGRFSGRQFSNSRSEMNVSTLELGDSALYLCASSLAGNVLTFGAGSRLTVL.

This clone was counted between two and nine times. This rearrangement joins TRBV29-1 to TRBJ2-7; 8 bases line up with TRBD1. CDR3 length equals 11 residues. Unmatched junction bases numbered 4, after V lost 6 bases and J lost 6 bases. The germline gives CDR1 SQVTM, CDR2 ANQGSEA. The CDR3 region has the DNA TGCAGCGTGGGGGGACAGGTCGAGCAGTACTTC. Amino acid sequence: CSVGGQVEQYF.

V gene TRBV2 combines with J gene TRBJ1-6, with D possibly being TRBD1 (6 bases). This CDR3 region has 16 residues. CDR1 is SNHLY, CDR2 FYNNEI, per germline. V lost 4 bases and J lost 0, with 10 bases in between. This chain's CDR3 is CASSGDRSSYNSPLHF. CDR3 DNA: TGTGCCAGCAGTGGCGACAGGAGCTCCTATAATTCACCCCTCCACTTT. Drawing the rest from reference TRBV2 and TRBJ1-6, the complete variable domain is EPEVTQTPSHQVTQMGQEVILRCVPISNHLYFYWYRQILGQKVEFLVSFYNNEISEKSEIFDDQFSVERPDGSNFTLKIRSTKLEDSAMYFCASSGDRSSYNSPLHFGNGTRLTVT.

The sample holds a few counts of this clone. The rearrangement uses TRBV11-2 and TRBJ2-1, with D perhaps matching TRBD2 (6 bases). CDR1 and CDR2 from the germline V gene are SGHAT and FQNNGV. The ends were cut back, 2 bases at V and 10 bases at J, with 9 bases in the middle. The CDR3 spans 12 residues. The DNA of the CDR3 is TGTGCCAGCAGCTTATTGGCGGGGGAGCAGTTCTTC. Its translation: CASSLLAGEQFF.

The chain is built from TRBV9 and TRBJ2-7; 14 nucleotides agree with TRBD2. CDR3 size: 17 residues. Germline V gives CDR1 SGDLS, CDR2 YYNGEE. J was trimmed by 2 bases and V by 7 bases; bases with no gene match: 11. CDR3 region: CASGTGTSGSGAYEQYF. CDR3 bases: TGTGCCAGCGGGACCGGGACTAGCGGGAGTGGTGCCTACGAGCAGTACTTC.

The chain has TRBV4-2 and TRBJ2-5; 11 bases match TRBD2. The V gene's germline CDR1 is LGHNA and CDR2 YNFKEQ. V shed 1 base, J shed 5 bases, and the junction held 12 bases outside the gene matches. This CDR3 is 18 amino acids long. The CDR3 loop reads CASSQVALAGGRRETQYF. Here the CDR3 DNA reads TGTGCCAGCAGCCAAGTTGCTCTAGCGGGGGGCCGACGGGAGACCCAGTACTTC.

This chain uses TRBV4-1 with TRBJ2-1; 13 bases are a match to TRBD2. CDR1 and CDR2 from the germline V gene are MGHRA and YSYEKL. The V and J ends lost 1 base and 5 bases, in that order; junction bases with no gene match: 5. The CDR3 covers 17 residues. The CDR3 bases are TGCGCCAGCAGCCAAGGGGGGGGGACTAGCGGGAACAATGAGCAGTTCTTC. It is translated as CASSQGGGTSGNNEQFF.

The chain couples TRBV30 to TRBJ2-5, with TRBD1 matching 10 bases. The CDR3 loop spans 15 amino acids. Trimming at V came to 8 bases and at J to 2 bases, leaving 11 bases not matched to a gene. In germline, CDR1 is GTSNPN, CDR2 SVGIG (reference sequence). The CDR3 protein is CAGGQGVVVQETQYF. In DNA, the CDR3 is TGTGCCGGCGGACAGGGGGTAGTTGTTCAAGAGACCCAGTACTTC.

The chain uses TRBV15 and TRBJ2-1, with a possible D match to TRBD2 (6 bases). The CDR3 has 15 residues. Germline CDR1 LNHNV, CDR2 YYDKDF (reference sequence). The V and J ends lost 4 bases and 3 bases respectively, with 13 bases between them. For the CDR3, the DNA is TGTGCCACCAGCATAGGGCTAGCGAACTACAATGAGCAGTTCTTC. This translates into CATSIGLANYNEQFF.

This rearrangement joins TRBV19 to TRBJ1-1; possibly TRBD1 for D (6 bases). Trimming cost V 4 bases and J 5 bases, with 11 bases left between them. This CDR3 has 13 amino acids. Germline V CDR1 and CDR2: LNHDA, SQIVND (reference sequence). CDR3 loop: CASSRGPVTEAFF. The CDR3 DNA sequence: TGTGCCAGTAGTAGGGGGCCAGTGACTGAAGCTTTCTTT.

A few counts support this clone. This chain connects TRBV7-2 to TRBJ2-5; D possibly corresponds to TRBD2 (7 bases). The CDR3 is 15 residues long. Germline V gene sequence: CDR1 SGHTA, CDR2 FQGNSA. The ends were cut back, 2 bases at V and 6 bases at J, with 16 bases in the middle. The CDR3: CASSLSRGGIQTQYF. The DNA for the CDR3 is TGTGCCAGCAGCTTAAGTAGGGGGGGTATCCAGACCCAGTACTTC.

This clone turned up a few times. The rearrangement joins TRBV5-4 to TRBJ2-3, with 9 bases lining up with TRBD2. The ends lost 5 bases at V and 8 bases at J; junction bases unmatched: 15. The germline V gene encodes CDR1 SGHNT and CDR2 YYREEE (reference sequence). The CDR3 runs 16 residues. CDR3 nucleotide sequence: TGTGCCAGCAGTCGGTGGCTAGCGGGGTCCGTAGCTACGCAGTATTTT. Its protein product is CASSRWLAGSVATQYF. The full variable domain, completed using reference TRBV5-4 and TRBJ2-3, is ETGVTQSPTHLIKTRGQQVTLRCSSQSGHNTVSWYQQALGQGPQFIFQYYREEENGRGNFPPRFSGLQFPNYSSELNVNALELDDSALYLCASSRWLAGSVATQYFGPGTRLTVL.

In its sample, this clone was seen a few times. The chain joins TRBV7-2 to TRBJ2-7; 10 positions agree with TRBD1. The V gene end was trimmed by 5 bases and the J gene end by 5 bases; junction bases not matched to a gene: 12. The CDR3 is 16 amino acids. CDR1 is SGHTA, CDR2 FQGNSA, per germline. DNA of the CDR3: TGTGCCAGCAGCCACCCTCCGGGACAGGGGTGGGACGAGCAGTACTTC. Amino acids: CASSHPPGQGWDEQYF. The whole variable domain, remainder taken from reference TRBV7-2 and TRBJ2-7, is GAGVSQSPSNKVTEKGKDVELRCDPISGHTALYWYRQSLGQGLEFLIYFQGNSAPDKSGLPSDRFSAERTGGSVSTLTIQRTQQEDSAVYLCASSHPPGQGWDEQYFGPGTRLTVT.

The chain links TRBV15 to TRBJ2-7; 9 bases are shared with TRBD2. V gave up 5 bases and J gave up 2 bases; unmatched junction bases: 4. CDR3 length: 14 residues. Germline V gene sequence: CDR1 LNHNV, CDR2 YYDKDF (reference sequence). CDR3 DNA: TGTGCCACCAGCGGGACTAGCTACCCCTACGAGCAGTACTTC. It codes for CATSGTSYPYEQYF.